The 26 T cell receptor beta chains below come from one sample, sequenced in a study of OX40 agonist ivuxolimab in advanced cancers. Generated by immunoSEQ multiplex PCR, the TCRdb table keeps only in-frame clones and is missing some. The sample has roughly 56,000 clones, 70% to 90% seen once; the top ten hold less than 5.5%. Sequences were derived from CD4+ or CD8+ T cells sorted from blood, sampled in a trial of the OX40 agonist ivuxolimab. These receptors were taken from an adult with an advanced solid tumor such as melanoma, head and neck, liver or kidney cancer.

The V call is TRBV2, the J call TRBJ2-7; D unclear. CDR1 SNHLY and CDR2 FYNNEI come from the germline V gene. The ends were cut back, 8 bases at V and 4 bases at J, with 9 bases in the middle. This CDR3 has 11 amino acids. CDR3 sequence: CASHTGYEQYF. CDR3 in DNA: TGTGCCAGCCATACCGGTTACGAGCAGTACTTC.

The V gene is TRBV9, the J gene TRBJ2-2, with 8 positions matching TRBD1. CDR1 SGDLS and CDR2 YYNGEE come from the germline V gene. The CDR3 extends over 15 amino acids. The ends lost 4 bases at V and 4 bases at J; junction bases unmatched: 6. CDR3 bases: TGTGCCAGCAGCTTAAGGGACAGGACCACCGGGGAGCTGTTTTTT. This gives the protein CASSLRDRTTGELFF. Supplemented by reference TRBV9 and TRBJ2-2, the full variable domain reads DSGVTQTPKHLITATGQRVTLRCSPRSGDLSVYWYQQSLDQGLQFLIQYYNGEERAKGNILERFSAQQFPDLHSELNLSSLELGDSALYFCASSLRDRTTGELFFGEGSRLTVL.

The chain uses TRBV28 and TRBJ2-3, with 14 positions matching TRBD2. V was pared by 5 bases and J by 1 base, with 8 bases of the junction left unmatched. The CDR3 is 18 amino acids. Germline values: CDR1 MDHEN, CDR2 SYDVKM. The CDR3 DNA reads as TGTGCCAGCAGTCCGGGACTAGCGGGGGCGATGGGCACAGATACGCAGTATTTT. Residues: CASSPGLAGAMGTDTQYF.

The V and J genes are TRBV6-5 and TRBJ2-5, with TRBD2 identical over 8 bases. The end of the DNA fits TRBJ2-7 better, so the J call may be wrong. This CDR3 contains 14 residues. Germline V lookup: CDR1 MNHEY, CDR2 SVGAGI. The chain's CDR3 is CASSPPGTSYEQYF. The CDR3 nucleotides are TGTGCCAGCAGCCCACCCGGGACTAGCTACGAGCAGTACTTC.

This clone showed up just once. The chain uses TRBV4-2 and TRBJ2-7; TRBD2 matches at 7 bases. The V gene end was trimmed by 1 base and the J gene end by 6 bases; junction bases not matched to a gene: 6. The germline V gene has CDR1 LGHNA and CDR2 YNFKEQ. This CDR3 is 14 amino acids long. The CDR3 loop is CASSQGAGQAEQYF. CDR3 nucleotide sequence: TGTGCCAGCAGCCAAGGAGCGGGGCAGGCCGAGCAGTACTTC.

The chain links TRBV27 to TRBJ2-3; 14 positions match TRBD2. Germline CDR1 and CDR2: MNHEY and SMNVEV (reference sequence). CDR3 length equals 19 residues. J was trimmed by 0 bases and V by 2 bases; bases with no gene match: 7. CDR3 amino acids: CASSLMGLAGDLSTDTQYF. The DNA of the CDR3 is TGTGCCAGCAGTTTAATGGGACTAGCGGGAGACCTAAGCACAGATACGCAGTATTTT.

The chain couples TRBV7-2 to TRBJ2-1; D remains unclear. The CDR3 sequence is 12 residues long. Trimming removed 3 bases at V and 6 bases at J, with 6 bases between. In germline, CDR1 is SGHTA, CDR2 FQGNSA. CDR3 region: CASSLSLNEQFF. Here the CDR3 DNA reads TGTGCCAGCAGCTTGTCTCTCAATGAGCAGTTCTTC. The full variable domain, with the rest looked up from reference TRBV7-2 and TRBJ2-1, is GAGVSQSPSNKVTEKGKDVELRCDPISGHTALYWYRQSLGQGLEFLIYFQGNSAPDKSGLPSDRFSAERTGGSVSTLTIQRTQQEDSAVYLCASSLSLNEQFFGPGTRLTVL.

Here the CDR3 DNA reads TGTGCCAGCAGCTTGACAGTAGGAGATAGCAATCAGCCCCAGCATTTT. It codes for CASSLTVGDSNQPQHF. V usage is TRBV7-9 and J usage is TRBJ1-5; possibly TRBD1 for D (5 bases). This CDR3 is 16 amino acids long. V shed 3 bases and J shed 0 bases, with 12 bases lying between them. Looked up from germline, CDR1 is SEHNR and CDR2 is FQNEAQ (reference sequence). Looking up the rest from reference TRBV7-9 and TRBJ1-5 gives the full variable domain: DTGVSQNPRHKITKRGQNVTFRCDPISEHNRLYWYRQTLGQGPEFLTYFQNEAQLEKSRLLSDRFSAERPKGSFSTLEIQRTEQGDSAMYLCASSLTVGDSNQPQHFGDGTRLSIL.

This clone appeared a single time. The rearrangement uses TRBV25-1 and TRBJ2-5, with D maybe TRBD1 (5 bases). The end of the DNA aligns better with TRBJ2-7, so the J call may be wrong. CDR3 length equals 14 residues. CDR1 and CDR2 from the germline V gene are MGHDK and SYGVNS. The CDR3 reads CASSEYRGSYEQYF. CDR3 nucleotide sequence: TGTGCCAGCAGTGAATATAGGGGATCCTACGAGCAGTACTTC.

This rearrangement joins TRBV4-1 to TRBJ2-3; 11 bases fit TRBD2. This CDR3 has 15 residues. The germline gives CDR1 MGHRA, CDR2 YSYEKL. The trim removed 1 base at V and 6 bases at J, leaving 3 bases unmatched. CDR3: CASSQGVAGGDTQYF. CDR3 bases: TGCGCCAGCAGCCAAGGGGTAGCGGGGGGGGATACGCAGTATTTT.

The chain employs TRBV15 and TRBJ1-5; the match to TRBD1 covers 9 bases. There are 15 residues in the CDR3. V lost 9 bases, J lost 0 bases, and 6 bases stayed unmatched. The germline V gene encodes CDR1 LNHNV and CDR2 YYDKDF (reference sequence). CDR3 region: CATRDREYSNQPQHF. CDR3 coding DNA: TGTGCCACTAGGGACAGGGAATATAGCAATCAGCCCCAGCATTTT.

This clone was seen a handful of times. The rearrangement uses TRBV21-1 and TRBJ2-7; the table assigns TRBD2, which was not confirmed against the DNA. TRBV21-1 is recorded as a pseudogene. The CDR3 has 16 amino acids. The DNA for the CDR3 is TGTGCCAGCAGCGGTCCCTTACGGGGTGAATCCTACGAGCAGTACTTC. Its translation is CASSGPLRGESYEQYF.

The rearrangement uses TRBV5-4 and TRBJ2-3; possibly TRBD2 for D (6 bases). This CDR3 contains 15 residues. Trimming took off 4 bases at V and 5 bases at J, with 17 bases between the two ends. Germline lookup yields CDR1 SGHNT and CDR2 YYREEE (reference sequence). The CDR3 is CASSPPPGGIDTQYF. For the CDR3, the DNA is TGTGCCAGCAGCCCACCCCCTGGCGGGATAGATACGCAGTATTTT.

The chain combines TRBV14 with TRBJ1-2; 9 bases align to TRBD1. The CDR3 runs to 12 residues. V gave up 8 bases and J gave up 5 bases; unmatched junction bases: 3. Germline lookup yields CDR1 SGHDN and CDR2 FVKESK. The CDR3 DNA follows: TGTGCCAGCCGGGGACAGGGTTATGGCTACACCTTC. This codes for CASRGQGYGYTF. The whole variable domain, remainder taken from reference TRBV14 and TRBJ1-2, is EAGVTQFPSHSVIEKGQTVTLRCDPISGHDNLYWYRRVMGKEIKFLLHFVKESKQDESGMPNNRFLAERTGGTYSTLKVQPAELEDSGVYFCASRGQGYGYTFGSGTRLTVV.

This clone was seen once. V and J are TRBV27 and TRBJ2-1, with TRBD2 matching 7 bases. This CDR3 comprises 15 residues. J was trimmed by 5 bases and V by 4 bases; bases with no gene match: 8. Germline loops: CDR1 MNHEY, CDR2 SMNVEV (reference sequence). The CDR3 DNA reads TGTGCCAGCAGTTCGTCGTTGGGAGGGGACAATGAGCAGTTCTTC. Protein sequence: CASSSSLGGDNEQFF.

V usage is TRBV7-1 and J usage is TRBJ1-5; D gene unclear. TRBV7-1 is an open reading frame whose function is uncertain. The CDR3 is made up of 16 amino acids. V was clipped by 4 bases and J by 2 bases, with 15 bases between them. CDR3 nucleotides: TGTGCCAGCAGCTTAGATCCAAGGCTGGGCAATCAGCCCCAGCATTTT. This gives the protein CASSLDPRLGNQPQHF.

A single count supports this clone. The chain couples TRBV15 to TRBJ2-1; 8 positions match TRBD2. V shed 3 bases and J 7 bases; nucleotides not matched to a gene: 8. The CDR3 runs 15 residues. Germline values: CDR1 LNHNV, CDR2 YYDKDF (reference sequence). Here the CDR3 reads CATSSKREQINEQFF. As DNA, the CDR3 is TGTGCCACCAGCAGCAAGCGGGAGCAAATAAATGAGCAGTTCTTC.

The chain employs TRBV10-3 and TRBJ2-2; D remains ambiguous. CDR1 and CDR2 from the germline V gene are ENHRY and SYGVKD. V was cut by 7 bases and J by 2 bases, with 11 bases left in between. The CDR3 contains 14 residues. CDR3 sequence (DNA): TGTGCCATCACAGGCTCAGGAAACACCGGGGAGCTGTTTTTT. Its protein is CAITGSGNTGELFF.

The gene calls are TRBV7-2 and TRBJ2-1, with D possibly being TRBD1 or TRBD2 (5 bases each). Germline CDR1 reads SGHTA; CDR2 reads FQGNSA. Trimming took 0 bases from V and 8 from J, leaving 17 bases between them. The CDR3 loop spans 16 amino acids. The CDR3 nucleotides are TGTGCCAGCAGCTTAGCGGATTCAGGGTCCGGGGATGAGCAGTTCTTC. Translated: CASSLADSGSGDEQFF. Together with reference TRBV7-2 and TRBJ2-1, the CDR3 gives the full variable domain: GAGVSQSPSNKVTEKGKDVELRCDPISGHTALYWYRQSLGQGLEFLIYFQGNSAPDKSGLPSDRFSAERTGGSVSTLTIQRTQQEDSAVYLCASSLADSGSGDEQFFGPGTRLTVL.

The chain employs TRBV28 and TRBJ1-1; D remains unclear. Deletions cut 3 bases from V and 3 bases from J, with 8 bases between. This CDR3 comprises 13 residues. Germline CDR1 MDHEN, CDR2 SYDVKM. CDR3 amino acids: CASSFVLDTEAFF. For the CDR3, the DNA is TGTGCCAGCAGTTTTGTATTGGACACTGAAGCTTTCTTT.

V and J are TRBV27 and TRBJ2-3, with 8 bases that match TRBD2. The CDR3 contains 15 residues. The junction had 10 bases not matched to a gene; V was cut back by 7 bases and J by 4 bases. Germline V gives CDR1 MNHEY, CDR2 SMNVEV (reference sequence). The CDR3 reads CASTPLAAGADTQYF. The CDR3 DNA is TGTGCCAGCACCCCACTAGCGGCAGGGGCAGATACGCAGTATTTT.

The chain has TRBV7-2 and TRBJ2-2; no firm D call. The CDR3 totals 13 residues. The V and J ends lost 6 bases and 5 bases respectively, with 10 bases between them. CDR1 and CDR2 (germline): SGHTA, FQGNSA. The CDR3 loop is CASRVRRTGELFF. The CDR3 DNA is TGTGCCAGCAGGGTGCGTAGGACCGGGGAGCTGTTTTTT.

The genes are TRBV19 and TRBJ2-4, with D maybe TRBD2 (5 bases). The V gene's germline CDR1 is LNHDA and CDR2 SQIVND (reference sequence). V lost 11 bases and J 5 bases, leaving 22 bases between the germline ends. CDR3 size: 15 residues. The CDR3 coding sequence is TGTGCCGTGGTCGGTGTCGAGGGAAGTGAAAACATTCAGTACTTC. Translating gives CAVVGVEGSENIQYF.

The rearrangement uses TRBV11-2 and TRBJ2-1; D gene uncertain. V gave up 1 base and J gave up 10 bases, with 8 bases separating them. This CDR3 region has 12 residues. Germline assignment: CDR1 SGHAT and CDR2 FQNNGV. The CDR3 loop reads CASSLVVGEQFF. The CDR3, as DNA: TGTGCCAGCAGCTTAGTGGTCGGCGAGCAGTTCTTC.

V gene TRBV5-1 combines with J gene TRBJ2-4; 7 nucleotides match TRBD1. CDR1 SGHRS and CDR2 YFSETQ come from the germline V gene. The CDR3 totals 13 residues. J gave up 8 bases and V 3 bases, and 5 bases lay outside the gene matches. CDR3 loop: CASSSGQSDIQYF. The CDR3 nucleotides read TGCGCCAGCAGCTCGGGACAGTCCGACATTCAGTACTTC.

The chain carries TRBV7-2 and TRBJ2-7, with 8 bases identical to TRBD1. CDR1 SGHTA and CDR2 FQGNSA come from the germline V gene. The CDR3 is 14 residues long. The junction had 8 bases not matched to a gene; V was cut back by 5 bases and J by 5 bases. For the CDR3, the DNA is TGTGCCAGCAGCAAGGACAGGGATAGGAACGAGCAGTACTTC. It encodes CASSKDRDRNEQYF.